Shown below are 2 T cell receptor beta chains from a single sample sequenced in a study of blood T cell repertoires in COVID-19. Using immunoSEQ multiplex PCR, the repertoire was profiled, and TCRdb retains in-frame clones only, with some absent. The sample carries 65,000 or so clones, 75% to 90% recorded once. Material for sequencing was peripheral blood. All receptors derive from a human donor with acute or convalescent COVID-19. The donor label of this sample is uncertain.

Here the CDR3 DNA reads TGTGCCAGCAGCGCGCACGGGACACCTCCCTACAATGAGCAGTTCTTC. It codes for CASSAHGTPPYNEQFF. This chain uses TRBV21-1 with TRBJ2-1; TRBD1 reflects the table's D call only, with no check against the DNA. TRBV21-1 is annotated as a pseudogene. This CDR3 spans 16 amino acids.

This clone occurred a few times. The genes are TRBV5-1 and TRBJ1-4; 9 bases fit TRBD1. With V trimmed by 4 bases and J by 7 bases, 17 bases remained unmatched. The CDR3 has 18 amino acids. Germline CDR1 SGHRS, CDR2 YFSETQ. The CDR3 nucleotides read TGCGCCAGCAGCCCCGGGACAGGGACGGATCCCCCAGGTGAAAAACTGTTTTTT. It is translated as CASSPGTGTDPPGEKLFF.